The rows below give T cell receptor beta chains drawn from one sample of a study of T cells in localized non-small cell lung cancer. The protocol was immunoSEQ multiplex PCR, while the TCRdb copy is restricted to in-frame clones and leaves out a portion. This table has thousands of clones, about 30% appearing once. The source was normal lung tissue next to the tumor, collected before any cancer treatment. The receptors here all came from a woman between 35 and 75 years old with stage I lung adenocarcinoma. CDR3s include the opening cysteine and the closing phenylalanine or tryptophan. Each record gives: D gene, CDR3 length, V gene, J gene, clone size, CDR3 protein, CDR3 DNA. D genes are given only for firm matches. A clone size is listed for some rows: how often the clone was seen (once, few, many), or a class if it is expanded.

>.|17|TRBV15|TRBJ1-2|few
CATSRDRGGGRVHGYTF
TGTGCCACCAGCAGAGATCGCGGCGGGGGGCGAGTCCATGGCTACACCTTC
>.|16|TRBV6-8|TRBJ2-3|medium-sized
CASTTWGYGSTDTQYF
TGTGCCAGCACCACGTGGGGGTACGGTAGCACAGATACGCAGTATTTT
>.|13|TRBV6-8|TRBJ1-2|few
CASSYLDNYGYTF
TGTGCCAGCAGTTACTTGGACAACTATGGCTACACCTTC
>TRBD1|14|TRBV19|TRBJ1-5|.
CASSLTGGVQPQHF
TGTGCCAGTAGCTTGACAGGGGGCGTTCAGCCCCAGCATTTT
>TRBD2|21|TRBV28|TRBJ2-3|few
CASTPFPGLAGPNELADTQYF
TGTGCCAGCACCCCGTTCCCGGGACTAGCGGGTCCTAACGAATTGGCAGATACGCAGTATTTT
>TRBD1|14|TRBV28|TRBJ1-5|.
CASRSDRVGQPQHF
TGTGCCAGCAGGAGCGACAGGGTTGGACAGCCCCAGCATTTT
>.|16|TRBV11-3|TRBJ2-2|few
CASSAGAQGRAGELFF
TGTGCCAGCAGCGCCGGGGCGCAGGGGAGGGCCGGGGAGCTGTTTTTT
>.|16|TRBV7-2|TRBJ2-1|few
CASSLRAQLPYNEQFF
TGTGCCAGCAGCTTAAGGGCCCAGCTACCTTACAATGAGCAGTTCTTC
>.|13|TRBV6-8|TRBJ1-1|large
CASTMGFDTEAFF
TGTGCCAGCACGATGGGATTCGACACTGAAGCTTTCTTT
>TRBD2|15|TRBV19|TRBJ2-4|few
CASSHGGLAKNIQYF
TGTGCCAGTAGTCATGGGGGACTAGCGAAAAACATTCAGTACTTC
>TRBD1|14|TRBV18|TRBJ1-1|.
CASSRTGVDTEAFF
TGTGCCAGCTCCCGCACAGGGGTTGACACTGAAGCTTTCTTT
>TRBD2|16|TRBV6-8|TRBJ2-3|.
CASSSPTSGNTDTQYF
TGTGCCAGCAGCTCACCGACTAGCGGGAACACAGATACGCAGTATTTT
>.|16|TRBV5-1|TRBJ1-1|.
CASSPGGEGLNTEAFF
TGCGCCAGCAGCCCCGGAGGTGAGGGATTGAACACTGAAGCTTTCTTT
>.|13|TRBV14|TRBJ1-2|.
CASSQAGIHGYTF
TGTGCCAGCAGCCAAGCAGGCATTCATGGCTACACCTTC
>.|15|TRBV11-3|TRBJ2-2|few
CASSGGGDITGELFF
TGTGCCAGCAGCGGGGGAGGGGACATCACCGGGGAGCTGTTTTTT
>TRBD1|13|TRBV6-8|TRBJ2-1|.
CAISANRGNEQFF
TGTGCCATCAGTGCTAACAGGGGGAATGAGCAGTTCTTC
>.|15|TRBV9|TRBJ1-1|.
CASNRVEGMNTEAFF
TGTGCCAGCAACCGAGTCGAGGGGATGAACACTGAAGCTTTCTTT
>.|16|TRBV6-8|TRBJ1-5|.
CASSLAGPLSNQPQHF
TGTGCCAGCAGTTTAGCCGGACCTCTCTCTAATCAGCCCCAGCATTTT
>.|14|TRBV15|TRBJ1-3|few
CASSPIGDGNTIYF
TGTGCCAGCAGCCCCATAGGAGATGGAAACACCATATATTTT
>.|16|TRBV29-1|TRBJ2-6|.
CSVEVSSTSGANVLTF
TGCAGCGTTGAAGTAAGTTCTACCTCTGGGGCCAACGTCCTGACTTTC
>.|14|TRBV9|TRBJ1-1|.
CASSVVRGDTEAFF
TGTGCCAGCAGCGTAGTGAGGGGGGACACTGAAGCTTTCTTT
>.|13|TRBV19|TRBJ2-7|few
CASSISSADEQYF
TGTGCCAGTAGTATCTCTAGTGCTGACGAGCAGTACTTC